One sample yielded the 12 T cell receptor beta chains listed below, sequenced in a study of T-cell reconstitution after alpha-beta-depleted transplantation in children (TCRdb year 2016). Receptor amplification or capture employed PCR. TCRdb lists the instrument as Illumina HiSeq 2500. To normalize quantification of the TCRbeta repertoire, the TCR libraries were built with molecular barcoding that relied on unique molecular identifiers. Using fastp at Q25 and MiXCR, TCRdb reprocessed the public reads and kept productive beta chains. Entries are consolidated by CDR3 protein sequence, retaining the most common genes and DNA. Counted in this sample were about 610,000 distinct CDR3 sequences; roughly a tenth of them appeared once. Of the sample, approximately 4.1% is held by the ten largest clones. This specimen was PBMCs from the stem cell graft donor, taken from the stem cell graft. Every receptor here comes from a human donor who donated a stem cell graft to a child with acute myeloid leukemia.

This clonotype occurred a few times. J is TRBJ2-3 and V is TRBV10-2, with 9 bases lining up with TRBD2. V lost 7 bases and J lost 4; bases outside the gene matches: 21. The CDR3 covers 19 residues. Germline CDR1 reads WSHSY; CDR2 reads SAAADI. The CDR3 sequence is CASTLGGRVAGYKPDTQYF. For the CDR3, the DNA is TGCGCCAGCACACTAGGCGGGAGGGTTGCCGGATACAAGCCAGATACGCAGTATTTT.

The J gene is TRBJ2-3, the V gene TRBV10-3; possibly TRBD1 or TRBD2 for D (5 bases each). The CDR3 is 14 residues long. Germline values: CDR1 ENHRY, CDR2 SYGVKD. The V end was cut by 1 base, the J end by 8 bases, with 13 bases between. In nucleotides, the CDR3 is TGTGCCATCAGTGAGTTGTTGGATGGGGGTACGCAGTATTTT. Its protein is CAISELLDGGTQYF.

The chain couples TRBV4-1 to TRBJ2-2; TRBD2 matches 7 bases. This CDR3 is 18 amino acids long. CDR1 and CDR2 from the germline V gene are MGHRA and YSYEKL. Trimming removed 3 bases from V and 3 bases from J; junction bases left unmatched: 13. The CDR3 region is CASSHPPGRGGDTGELFF. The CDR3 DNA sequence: TGCGCCAGCAGCCATCCCCCCGGGCGGGGAGGGGACACCGGGGAGCTGTTTTTT.

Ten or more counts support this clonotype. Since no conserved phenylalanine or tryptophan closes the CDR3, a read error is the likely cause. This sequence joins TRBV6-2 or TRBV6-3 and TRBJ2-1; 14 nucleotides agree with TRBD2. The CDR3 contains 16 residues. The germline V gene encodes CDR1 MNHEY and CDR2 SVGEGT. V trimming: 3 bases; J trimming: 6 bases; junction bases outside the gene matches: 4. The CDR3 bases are TGTGCCAGCAGTTATGCCGGGACTAGCGGGGGCAATGAGCAGTTCCTC. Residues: CASSYAGTSGGNEQFL.

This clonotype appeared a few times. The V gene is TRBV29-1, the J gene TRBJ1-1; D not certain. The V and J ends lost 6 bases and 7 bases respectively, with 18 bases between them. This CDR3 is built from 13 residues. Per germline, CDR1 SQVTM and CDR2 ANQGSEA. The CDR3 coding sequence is TGCAGCGTCCAGCAGCCACTCCTAAGTGAAGCTTTCTTT. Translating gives CSVQQPLLSEAFF.

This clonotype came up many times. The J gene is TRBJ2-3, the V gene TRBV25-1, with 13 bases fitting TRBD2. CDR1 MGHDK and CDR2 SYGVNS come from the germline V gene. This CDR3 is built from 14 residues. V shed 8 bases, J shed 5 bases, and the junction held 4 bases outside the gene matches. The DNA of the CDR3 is TGTGCCAGCGGACTAGCGGGAGTGGGAGATACGCAGTATTTT. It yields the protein CASGLAGVGDTQYF.

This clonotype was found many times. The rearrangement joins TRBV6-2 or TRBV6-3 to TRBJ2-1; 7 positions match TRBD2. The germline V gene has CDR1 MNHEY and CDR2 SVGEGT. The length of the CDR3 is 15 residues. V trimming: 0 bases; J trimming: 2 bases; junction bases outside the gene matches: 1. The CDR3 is CASSYSGTTYNEQFF. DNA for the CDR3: TGTGCCAGCAGTTACTCGGGGACTACCTACAATGAGCAGTTCTTC.

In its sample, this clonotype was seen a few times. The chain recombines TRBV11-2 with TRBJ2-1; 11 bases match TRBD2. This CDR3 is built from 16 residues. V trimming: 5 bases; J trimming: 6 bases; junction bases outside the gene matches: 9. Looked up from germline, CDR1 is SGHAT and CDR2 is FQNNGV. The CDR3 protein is CASSQLNSGRANEQFF. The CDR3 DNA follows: TGTGCCAGCAGCCAGCTTAATAGCGGGAGGGCCAATGAGCAGTTCTTC.

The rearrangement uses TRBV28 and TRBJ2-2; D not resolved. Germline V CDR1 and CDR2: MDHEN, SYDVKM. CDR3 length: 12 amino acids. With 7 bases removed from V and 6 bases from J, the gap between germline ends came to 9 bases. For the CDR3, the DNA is TGTGCCAGCACTCCCTTGGCCGGGGAGCTGTTTTTT. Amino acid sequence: CASTPLAGELFF.

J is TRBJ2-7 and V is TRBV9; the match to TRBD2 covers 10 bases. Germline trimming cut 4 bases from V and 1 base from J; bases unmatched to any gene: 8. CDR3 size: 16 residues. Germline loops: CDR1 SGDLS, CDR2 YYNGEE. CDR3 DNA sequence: TGTGCCAGCAGCCCTACAGCGGGAGGGAGGTCCTACGAGCAGTACTTC. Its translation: CASSPTAGGRSYEQYF.

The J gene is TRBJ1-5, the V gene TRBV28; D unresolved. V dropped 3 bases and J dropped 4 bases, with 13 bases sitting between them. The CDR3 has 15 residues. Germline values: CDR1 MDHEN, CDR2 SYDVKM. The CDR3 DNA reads TGTGCCAGCAGTTTGCCGGGTAGGATAAATCAGCCCCAGCATTTT. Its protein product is CASSLPGRINQPQHF.

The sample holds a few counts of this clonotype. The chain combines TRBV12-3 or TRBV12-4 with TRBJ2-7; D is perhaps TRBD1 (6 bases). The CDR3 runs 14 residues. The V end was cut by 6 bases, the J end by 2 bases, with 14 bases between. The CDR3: CASRGTTTPYEQYF. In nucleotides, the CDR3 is TGTGCCAGCAGGGGGACAACTACTCCCTACGAGCAGTACTTC.